This is a list of T cell receptor beta chains from one sample in a study of CD8+ T cells in alopecia areata. TCRdb keeps only in-frame clones here, not all; method: immunoSEQ multiplex PCR. The sample lists about 210,000 clones; over 60% were seen once. This specimen was CD4+ T cells sorted from blood, taken at week 4, from a patient treated with tofacitinib. Receptor source: a human donor with alopecia areata. CDR3s include the opening cysteine and the closing phenylalanine or tryptophan. Clone sizes are given selectively: once, few, many, or a class where the clone is expanded.

size	V	J	CDR3
few	TRBV19	TRBJ1-6	CASSKASSYNSPLHF
-	TRBV7-2	TRBJ2-3	CASSLNPVAGADTQYF
-	TRBV7-2	TRBJ1-5	CASSLVLDQPQHF
-	TRBV7-2	TRBJ1-1	CASSRPTGNTEAFF
-	TRBV10-3	TRBJ1-6	CAIRAGDRGNSPLHF
-	TRBV5-6	TRBJ1-3	CASSPRVRGNTIYF
-	TRBV30	TRBJ2-5	CAWNTVVQETQYF
-	TRBV5-1	TRBJ2-3	CASSSGSSGDTQYF
-	TRBV14	TRBJ2-2	CASSLNLIGELFF
-	TRBV14	TRBJ2-3	CASSQDLVDTQYF
-	TRBV15	TRBJ2-1	CATSIPGLVPYNEQFF
once	TRBV7-9	TRBJ2-7	CASSREYEQYF
-	TRBV7-9	TRBJ1-1	CASTLAGGQLVNTEAFF
-	TRBV4-2	TRBJ1-4	CASSQDSLNEKLFF
-	TRBV7-9	TRBJ2-1	CASSLAGTGGNEQFF
-	TRBV11-2	TRBJ1-1	CASSLGRDRNTEAFF
-	TRBV29-1	TRBJ2-3	CSVSGLAGESLADTDTQYF
-	TRBV5-1	TRBJ2-5	CASSLDETQYF
few	TRBV25-1	TRBJ1-2	CASSEIQGRAYGYTF
-	TRBV23-1	TRBJ1-3	CARKGGTRTGNTIYF
-	TRBV30	TRBJ1-2	CAWRRDRGNYGYTF
-	TRBV29-1	TRBJ1-2	CSAGGTVDNYGYTF
-	TRBV2	TRBJ1-6	CASSLGQYNSPLHF
few	TRBV2	TRBJ2-1	CASGGNEQFF
few	TRBV5-1	TRBJ2-5	CASSPYSGTLQETQYF
-	TRBV30	TRBJ2-3	CAWGQKSTDTQYF
-	TRBV7-9	TRBJ2-3	CASSLEGWSTDTQYF
few	TRBV5-1	TRBJ2-6	CASSVSTDRASGANVLTF
-	TRBV4-3	TRBJ1-3	CASSQDGTGSGNTIYF
once	TRBV15	TRBJ1-4	CATSRDGTKNEKLFF
once	TRBV15	TRBJ2-5	CATSRDTPEAETQYF
-	TRBV18	TRBJ2-5	CASSQNPGVQETQYF
-	TRBV30	TRBJ1-4	CAWSNPLGEKLFF
-	TRBV7-2	TRBJ1-2	CASSFLDLINYGYTF
few	TRBV5-1	TRBJ2-3	CASSSLAGGTDTQYF
-	TRBV15	TRBJ1-5	CATAARTGNSNQPQHF
-	TRBV11-2	TRBJ2-7	CASSLAGTFSYEQYF
-	TRBV4-1	TRBJ2-5	CASSQVGTLGQTQYF
-	TRBV30	TRBJ2-1	CALRQGKGNEQFF
-	TRBV5-4	TRBJ2-7	CASSFPGTVSYEQYF
-	TRBV5-1	TRBJ2-2	CASSLFAGTPNTGELFF